This entry describes one T cell receptor (beta chain). The sample belongs to a study of blood T cell repertoires in COVID-19. Study as a whole: Both acute and convalescent COVID-19 samples were obtained from the United States, Italy and Spain.

The assay was immunoSEQ multiplex PCR, and TCRdb's table has in-frame clones only and misses some. The data hold 200,000 or so clones, with 70% to 85% observed a single time. Germline CDR1 is MNHEY and CDR2 is SMNVEV (reference sequence). The length of the CDR3 is 13 residues. V gave up 10 bases and J gave up 2 bases, with 13 bases separating them. The clonotype comes from a woman aged 40 to 49 with acute COVID-19. Sequenced sample: PBMCs or T cells enriched from blood (not recorded which). The chain carries TRBV27 and TRBJ2-3, with D perhaps matching TRBD2 (5 bases). The CDR3 DNA reads as TGTGCCACAGGACTGCTCTACACAGATACGCAGTATTTT. Encoded protein: CATGLLYTDTQYF.